A selection of T cell receptor beta chains follows, all from one sample in a study of cytomegalovirus exposure and HLA in healthy donors. The data were produced by immunoSEQ multiplex PCR, yet TCRdb's version contains in-frame clones alone and is incomplete. The table includes 130,000 or so clones, roughly four fifths detected once. Sequenced sample: PBMCs. These receptors were taken from a man aged 18 to 29 in good health and CMV-seropositive. The CDR3 runs from the conserved cysteine through the conserved F or W. Fields, in order: D gene, J gene, V gene, clone size, CDR3 DNA, CDR3 protein. A D gene is named only where the DNA matches it firmly. The listing skips clone size in some rows; elsewhere it reads once, few, many or a size class.

- TRBJ1-4 TRBV30 - TGTGCCTGGAGTGTACCCGTGTCAGGGGCTAATGAAAAACTGTTTTTT CAWSVPVSGANEKLFF
- TRBJ1-1 TRBV27 - TGTGCCAGCAGTTTTTCCCCCGCAGGGCTCACTGAAGCTTTCTTT CASSFSPAGLTEAFF
TRBD1 TRBJ1-2 TRBV2 - TGTGCCAGCAGCGCGGGACAGCTTAACTATGGCTACACCTTC CASSAGQLNYGYTF
TRBD1 TRBJ2-7 TRBV28 - TGTGCCAGCACCCAGGGGGCCACCCTTTCCGACGAGCAGTACTTC CASTQGATLSDEQYF
- TRBJ2-1 TRBV4-1 once TGCGCCAGCTCCCAGCTAGGACTCATATACAATGAGCAGTTCTTC CASSQLGLIYNEQFF
- TRBJ2-7 TRBV29-1 - TGCAGCGTTGAGGTGGGGCAGGAGTACTACGAGCAGTACTTC CSVEVGQEYYEQYF
TRBD1 TRBJ2-7 TRBV27 - TGTGCCAGCAGGACAAATACCGCCGTCGGGACAGGGGAGAGCTCCTACGAGCAGTACTTC CASRTNTAVGTGESSYEQYF
- TRBJ2-7 TRBV5-4 - TGTGCCAGCAGCGGCGGACTTCTCTACGAGCAGTACTTC CASSGGLLYEQYF
- TRBJ2-1 TRBV9 once TGTGCCAGCAGCGAAACAGGGTTTAATGAGCAGTTCTTC CASSETGFNEQFF
TRBD1 TRBJ1-2 TRBV14 - TGTGCCAGCAGCCAGAGGGGGGGGGCAGGGGGCGATGGCTACACCTTC CASSQRGGAGGDGYTF
- TRBJ2-5 TRBV25-1 - TGTGCCAGCGGAGGGCGGTTTGGAGAGACCCAGTACTTC CASGGRFGETQYF
TRBD1 TRBJ1-4 TRBV28 once TGTGCCAGCAGTTTAAGAGGACAGGGACGGGAAAAACTGTTTTTT CASSLRGQGREKLFF
TRBD1 TRBJ1-4 TRBV28 once TGTGCCAGCAGTTTCAGGGGGGCTGGTGAAAAACTGTTTTTT CASSFRGAGEKLFF
- TRBJ1-1 TRBV2 few TGTGCCAGCAGTGAAAGGGGCGTCGATAACACTGAAGCTTTCTTT CASSERGVDNTEAFF
- TRBJ2-6 TRBV28 - TGTGCCAGCACAGGCTCTGGGGCCAACGTCCTGACTTTC CASTGSGANVLTF
- TRBJ2-7 TRBV27 - TGTGCCAGCAGTTTTCTAGCGCAGACCTACGAGCAGTACTTC CASSFLAQTYEQYF
- TRBJ2-5 TRBV29-1 few TGCAGCGTTGCAAGTAGGGGTCAAGAGACCCAGTACTTC CSVASRGQETQYF
TRBD1 TRBJ1-2 TRBV5-1 - TGCGCCAGCAGCCGGACAGGGGGCAGTGGCTACACCTTC CASSRTGGSGYTF
TRBD1 TRBJ1-1 TRBV7-9 - TGTGCCAGCTCTCGACAGGGTTCGAACACTGAAGCTTTCTTT CASSRQGSNTEAFF
TRBD1 TRBJ1-3 TRBV7-2 - TGTGCCAGCAGCCCCTGGGACAGACACTCTGGAAACACCATATATTTT CASSPWDRHSGNTIYF
- TRBJ2-7 TRBV2 - TGTGCCAGCAGTGAAGGGGGGGGTACAGGGTTAAACTACGAGCAGTACTTC CASSEGGGTGLNYEQYF
- TRBJ2-1 TRBV12-5 - TGTGCTAGTGGTTTCGGCGGGACGTACAATGAGCAGTTCTTC CASGFGGTYNEQFF
- TRBJ2-7 TRBV30 - TGTGCCTGGAAGCGGTCCAGCTCATCCTACGAGCAGTACTTC CAWKRSSSSYEQYF
TRBD2 TRBJ2-1 TRBV5-1 - TGCGCCAGCAGCTTGGGAGCCCTAGCGGGGGACTACAATGAGCAGTTCTTC CASSLGALAGDYNEQFF
TRBD1 TRBJ1-5 TRBV6-5 - TGTGCCAGCAGTGGGACAGGGGGTCAGCCCCAGCATTTT CASSGTGGQPQHF
- TRBJ1-2 TRBV7-9 - TGTGCCAGCAGCCCCCCGGTCAAGGGAGAGTGGGGCTACACCTTC CASSPPVKGEWGYTF
- TRBJ2-2 TRBV29-1 - TGCAGCGTTGAAATCTCGGGTACCGGGGAGCTGTTTTTT CSVEISGTGELFF
TRBD1 TRBJ1-4 TRBV15 - TGTGCCACCAGCAGAGACTCTCCCCGGGACAGGGTTAATGAAAAACTGTTTTTT CATSRDSPRDRVNEKLFF
- TRBJ2-7 TRBV19 - TGTGCCAGTAGTTTCGGGACTGGTTACGAGCAGTACTTC CASSFGTGYEQYF
- TRBJ1-5 TRBV30 - TGTGCCTGGAGTGTACGCGGCCCGGGGTGCAATCAGCCCCAGCATTTT CAWSVRGPGCNQPQHF
TRBD1 TRBJ2-5 TRBV5-1 - TGCGCCAGCAGCGGGCTACAGGGGGCCGGAGGAGAGACCCAGTACTTC CASSGLQGAGGETQYF
- TRBJ2-7 TRBV5-1 - TGCGCCAGCAGCTTAGGGGGTTCTAATTACGAGCAGTACTTC CASSLGGSNYEQYF
TRBD2 TRBJ2-1 TRBV5-1 few TGCGCCAGCAGCCGGGACTACTCCTACAATGAGCAGTTCTTC CASSRDYSYNEQFF
TRBD1 TRBJ2-7 TRBV2 - TGTGCCAGCAGTCTACAGGGGGTGAGCTCCTACGAGCAGTACTTC CASSLQGVSSYEQYF
TRBD1 TRBJ2-7 TRBV2 - TGTGCCAGTCTCCCGACAGGGAGAATCGAGCAGTACTTC CASLPTGRIEQYF
- TRBJ2-7 TRBV7-9 - TGTGCCAGCACCCGCGGCTACACAGGTTCCTACGAGCAGTACTTC CASTRGYTGSYEQYF
TRBD1 TRBJ2-5 TRBV6-1 - TGTGCCAGCAGTGTACAGGGGGCTCAGCTGACCCAGTACTTC CASSVQGAQLTQYF
- TRBJ1-1 TRBV19 once TGTGCCAGTAGTATGATGGACTCCTCGGGCACTGAAGCTTTCTTT CASSMMDSSGTEAFF
- TRBJ2-2 TRBV4-2 - TGTGCCAGCAGCCAAGATAGGGGGAGGGCGACCGGGGAGCTGTTTTTT CASSQDRGRATGELFF
- TRBJ2-4 TRBV11-2 - TGTGCCAGCAGCCCAGAGGTAGTGGCAGCAAACATTCAGTACTTC CASSPEVVAANIQYF
- TRBJ2-7 TRBV7-9 - TGTTCCAGCAGCTTGTCTAGCTTTCCCCCCGAGCAGTACTTC CSSSLSSFPPEQYF
TRBD1 TRBJ1-4 TRBV18 - TGTGCCAGCTCACAAAGACAGGGCCGATTCGAAAAACTGTTTTTT CASSQRQGRFEKLFF
TRBD2 TRBJ2-3 TRBV6-1 - TGTGCCAGCAGTGAAGATATGGGGACTAGCGGGTCAGGGACAGATACGCAGTATTTT CASSEDMGTSGSGTDTQYF
TRBD1 TRBJ2-5 TRBV19 - TGTGCCAGTAGCAAGGACAGGGTAGAGGAGACCCAGTACTTC CASSKDRVEETQYF
TRBD1 TRBJ2-7 TRBV6-5 - TGTGCCAGCAGCAGTGACAGGGGCTACGAGCAGTACTTC CASSSDRGYEQYF
- TRBJ1-1 TRBV2 - TGTGCCAGCAGACAGCACGATAGCGACACTGAAGCTTTCTTT CASRQHDSDTEAFF
TRBD1 TRBJ2-1 TRBV7-9 - TGTGCCAGCAGCTTTAGACAGGGGGTCTACAATGAGCAGTTCTTC CASSFRQGVYNEQFF
- TRBJ2-7 TRBV9 - TGTGCCAGCAGCGAGGGGGACCTCTACGAGCAGTACTTC CASSEGDLYEQYF
- TRBJ2-6 TRBV10-3 - TGTGCCATCAGCCCAGGGTGGTCCGGGGCCAACGTCCTGACTTTC CAISPGWSGANVLTF
TRBD1 TRBJ1-2 TRBV2 - TGTGCCAGCAGTCCCTGGACAGGGGGGGAGGGCTACACCTTC CASSPWTGGEGYTF
TRBD1 TRBJ1-1 TRBV7-8 - TGTGCCAGCAGCTGGGACAGGGGAGGGAACACTGAAGCTTTCTTT CASSWDRGGNTEAFF
- TRBJ1-2 TRBV9 - TGTGCCAGCAGCCCGGGAGCCGGGGGCTACACCTTC CASSPGAGGYTF
- TRBJ2-7 TRBV27 - TGTGCCAGCAGTTTAGACAGGCGCCAATACGAGCAGTACTTC CASSLDRRQYEQYF
TRBD1 TRBJ1-4 TRBV6-1 - TGTGCCAGCAGCTCAACAGGGGGGGAAAAACTGTTTTTT CASSSTGGEKLFF
- TRBJ1-5 TRBV7-8 - TGTGCCAGCAGCTTAGGCGGGAGGAATCAGCCCCAGCATTTT CASSLGGRNQPQHF
TRBD1 TRBJ2-7 TRBV7-9 - TGTGCCAGCAGCTCCAGAACAGGGGGCGTAAACTCCTACGAGCAGTACTTC CASSSRTGGVNSYEQYF
- TRBJ2-7 TRBV30 - TGTGCCTGGAGTTCAGGGATCGGCTTGAGCTCCTACGAGCAGTACTTC CAWSSGIGLSSYEQYF
TRBD1 TRBJ1-5 TRBV5-5 - TGTGCCAGCAGCCAACAGGGGGCGACTTTCGCCCAGCATTTT CASSQQGATFAQHF
TRBD1 TRBJ1-2 TRBV29-1 few TGCAGCGTTGAAGGACAGGGGATCGATGGCTACACCTTC CSVEGQGIDGYTF
TRBD2 TRBJ2-3 TRBV4-1 - TGCGCCAGCAGCCAAGACCCTGTTAGCGGGACCACAGATACGCAGTATTTT CASSQDPVSGTTDTQYF